Below are 6 T cell receptor beta chains sequenced from a single sample in a study of T cells in lung cancer brain metastases (dated 2018 in TCRdb). The library was built by means of the immunoSEQ multiplex PCR assay. Imported from immuneACCESS, the table was reduced by TCRdb to in-frame sequences with V and J called. These copies leave out some clones; in studies compared against another copy, an unresolved V gene accounts for under half, and the cause of the remainder is not known. The sample has about 4,900 clones on record, over 80% of them singletons. The top ten clonotypes cover around 3% of the sample. Input material: tumor tissue from the primary lung tumor. The cell subset or site label, read with the paper, signifies: primary lung cancer lesion. These TCRs come from a woman between 45 and 60 years old with non-small cell lung cancer.

The genes are TRBV14 and TRBJ2-2; D unresolved. There are 14 residues in the CDR3. Germline V CDR1 and CDR2: SGHDN, FVKESK. Deletions cut 1 base from V and 8 bases from J, with 11 bases between. CDR3 sequence: CASSQVGLGGELFF. CDR3 DNA sequence: TGTGCCAGCAGCCAAGTCGGTTTGGGAGGGGAGCTGTTTTTT. Full variable domain (rest looked up from reference TRBV14 and TRBJ2-2): EAGVTQFPSHSVIEKGQTVTLRCDPISGHDNLYWYRRVMGKEIKFLLHFVKESKQDESGMPNNRFLAERTGGTYSTLKVQPAELEDSGVYFCASSQVGLGGELFFGEGSRLTVL.

The table lists this clone with a few counts. This sequence joins TRBV28 and TRBJ2-7; D is unclear. Between the trimmed V and J ends, which lost 5 bases and 6 bases, there was a span of 14 bases. The CDR3 has 13 amino acids. Germline lookup yields CDR1 MDHEN and CDR2 SYDVKM. The CDR3 protein is CASSLGYLSEQYF. CDR3 nucleotides: TGTGCCAGCAGTCTCGGATATTTGTCCGAGCAGTACTTC.

About this clone: This sample also contains other DNA sequences that code for the same CDR3. V is TRBV19 and J is TRBJ2-7, with D tentatively TRBD1 or TRBD2 (5 bases each). CDR3 length equals 13 residues. V lost 6 bases, J lost 3 bases, and 12 bases lay in between. Germline V CDR1 and CDR2: LNHDA, SQIVND (reference sequence). In DNA, the CDR3 is TGTGCCAGTAGAGGGCCTGGGGGCTACGAGCAGTACTTC. It encodes CASRGPGGYEQYF.

This rearrangement joins TRBV2 to TRBJ1-2; D uncertain. The CDR3 runs 16 residues. V lost 5 bases and J lost 0, with 16 bases in between. Looked up from germline, CDR1 is SNHLY and CDR2 is FYNNEI. The DNA of the CDR3 is TGTGCCAGCAGTCCTCCATTCAGTGGGCCTAACTATGGCTACACCTTC. Translating gives CASSPPFSGPNYGYTF.

The V call is TRBV7-9, the J call TRBJ2-5; D unclear. Trimming removed 1 base from V and 4 bases from J, with 7 bases in between. CDR1 SEHNR and CDR2 FQNEAQ come from the germline V gene (reference sequence). This CDR3 contains 13 residues. The CDR3 loop reads CASSLDWGETQYF. CDR3 nucleotides: TGTGCCAGCAGCTTAGATTGGGGAGAGACCCAGTACTTC. Complete variable domain (other parts from reference TRBV7-9 and TRBJ2-5): DTGVSQNPRHKITKRGQNVTFRCDPISEHNRLYWYRQTLGQGPEFLTYFQNEAQLEKSRLLSDRFSAERPKGSFSTLEIQRTEQGDSAMYLCASSLDWGETQYFGPGTRLLVL.

V and J are TRBV4-2 and TRBJ2-3, with 8 bases lining up with TRBD2. Trimming took 8 bases from V and 5 from J; bases not matched to a gene: 6. Germline lookup yields CDR1 LGHNA and CDR2 YNFKEQ. The CDR3 covers 13 residues. CDR3 sequence: CASPIRGGDTQYF. The CDR3 bases are TGTGCCAGCCCAATCCGGGGGGGAGATACGCAGTATTTT.